Listed below are T cell receptor beta chains from one sample, sequenced in a study of shared clonotypes between healthy human individuals. Repertoires were generated with immunoSEQ multiplex PCR, while TCRdb's copy carries only in-frame clones and drops some. The sample shows under 600,000 clones, about 98% of them seen only once. Sequencing was carried out using naive CD8+ T cells sorted from blood. All receptors come from a man aged 25 to 40 in good health. CDR3s include the opening cysteine and the closing phenylalanine or tryptophan. A D gene is named only where the DNA matches it firmly. A row's size may be missing; if present it is once, few, many or a size class.

v_gene	j_gene	d_gene	abundance	len	CDR3aa	CDR3nt
TRBV4-1	TRBJ2-2	NA	once	14	CASSQAPRSGELFF	TGCGCCAGCAGCCAAGCCCCCAGGTCCGGGGAGCTGTTTTTT
TRBV5-1	TRBJ2-1	NA	NA	17	CASSLAPRTDTYNEQFF	TGCGCCAGCAGCTTGGCTCCCCGGACAGATACCTACAATGAGCAGTTCTTC
TRBV29-1	TRBJ2-1	TRBD2	once	14	CSGEGLAGGNEQFF	TGCAGCGGGGAGGGACTAGCGGGAGGCAATGAGCAGTTCTTC
TRBV5-5	TRBJ1-2	NA	NA	20	CASSLDPGNYLSMVDYGYTF	TGTGCCAGCAGCTTGGACCCTGGGAATTATTTGTCTATGGTGGACTATGGCTACACCTTC
TRBV6-5	TRBJ2-7	NA	NA	15	CASSPLIGGQGAEYF	TGTGCCAGCAGCCCCCTGATCGGGGGTCAAGGAGCTGAATACTTC
TRBV11-2	TRBJ2-3	NA	NA	18	CASSLDPYMTASTDTQYF	TGTGCCAGCAGCTTAGACCCATATATGACGGCTAGCACAGATACGCAGTATTTT
TRBV19	TRBJ2-7	TRBD2	NA	13	CATRLAGGVEQYF	TGTGCCACCCGGCTAGCGGGAGGGGTTGAGCAGTACTTC
TRBV14	TRBJ2-5	TRBD2	NA	16	CASSQGLAALQETQYF	TGTGCCAGCAGCCAAGGACTAGCGGCTCTCCAAGAGACCCAGTACTTC
TRBV28	TRBJ2-1	TRBD2	NA	17	CASSLSTVGLAYNEQFF	TGTGCCAGCAGTTTATCTACGGTGGGACTAGCATACAATGAGCAGTTCTTC
TRBV10-1	TRBJ2-3	TRBD2	NA	19	CASSENRRGLAGGKNTQYF	TGCGCCAGCAGTGAGAATAGACGGGGTCTAGCGGGAGGAAAAAATACGCAGTATTTT
TRBV27	TRBJ1-5	NA	NA	17	CASSLLTGVHSNQPQHF	TGTGCCAGCAGCCTTTTGACAGGAGTTCATAGCAATCAGCCCCAGCATTTT
TRBV29-1	TRBJ2-1	TRBD2	NA	17	CSSGGGTSGSRYNEQFF	TGCAGCTCAGGAGGGGGGACTAGCGGGAGCCGCTACAATGAGCAGTTCTTC
TRBV11-2	TRBJ2-7	NA	once	11	CASSLMYEQYF	TGTGCCAGCAGCCTGATGTACGAGCAGTACTTC
TRBV7-8	TRBJ1-1	NA	NA	15	CASSPPGGANTEAFF	TGTGCCAGCAGCCCCCCGGGCGGGGCTAACACTGAAGCTTTCTTT
TRBV7-9	TRBJ2-7	NA	NA	14	CASSLSDSSYEQYF	TGTGCCAGCAGCCTCAGTGACAGCTCCTACGAGCAGTACTTC
TRBV2	TRBJ2-1	TRBD2	NA	12	CASRGLANEQFF	TGTGCCAGCAGGGGACTAGCCAATGAGCAGTTCTTC
TRBV11-2	TRBJ2-1	NA	NA	15	CASSPTGLSYNEQFF	TGTGCCAGCAGCCCCACAGGGCTCTCCTACAATGAGCAGTTCTTC
TRBV20-1	TRBJ2-1	NA	NA	11	CSATLYNEQFF	TGCAGTGCTACCCTCTACAATGAGCAGTTCTTC
TRBV30	TRBJ2-1	NA	NA	12	CAWSVMGDEQFF	TGTGCCTGGAGTGTAATGGGGGATGAGCAGTTCTTC
TRBV27	TRBJ2-5	TRBD2	NA	16	CASTLVAGGAPATQYF	TGTGCCAGCACCTTAGTAGCGGGAGGGGCGCCAGCGACCCAGTACTTC
TRBV6-4	TRBJ1-5	NA	NA	14	CAIRNPGSNQPQHF	TGTGCCATCAGAAATCCAGGCAGCAATCAGCCCCAGCATTTT
TRBV28	TRBJ2-7	NA	NA	15	CASSLSSGATYEQYF	TGTGCCAGCAGTTTGTCAAGCGGTGCAACCTACGAGCAGTACTTC
TRBV11-2	TRBJ2-2	NA	NA	17	CASSQFGGRGSTGELFF	TGTGCCAGCAGCCAATTTGGTGGCAGGGGAAGCACCGGGGAGCTGTTTTTT
TRBV27	TRBJ2-7	NA	NA	16	CASRYSTGLGIYEQYF	TGTGCCAGCAGATACTCAACAGGGTTGGGGATTTACGAGCAGTACTTC
TRBV28	TRBJ2-7	TRBD1	NA	13	CASSFGQGDEQYF	TGTGCCAGCAGTTTCGGACAGGGCGACGAGCAGTACTTC
TRBV27	TRBJ2-4	NA	NA	15	CASSLSGSILNIQYF	TGTGCCAGCAGTTTAAGCGGCAGTATTCTAAACATTCAGTACTTC
TRBV27	TRBJ1-2	NA	NA	15	CASSLGGGAGYGYTF	TGTGCCAGCAGTCTCGGCGGGGGCGCAGGCTATGGCTACACCTTC
TRBV5-4	TRBJ2-7	TRBD2	NA	14	CASSPPGGSYEQYF	TGTGCCAGCAGCCCACCGGGGGGCTCCTACGAGCAGTACTTC
TRBV7-2	TRBJ2-7	NA	NA	15	CASSLDRPISYEQYF	TGTGCCAGCAGCCTTGACAGACCGATCTCCTACGAGCAGTACTTC
TRBV19	TRBJ2-1	NA	NA	13	CASSIQGPNEQFF	TGTGCCAGTAGTATTCAGGGGCCCAATGAGCAGTTCTTC
TRBV5-1	TRBJ1-3	NA	NA	17	CASSSLVTTVSGNTIYF	TGCGCCAGCAGCTCGCTCGTGACGACAGTTTCTGGAAACACCATATATTTT
TRBV9	TRBJ1-2	NA	once	14	CASSVGDYNYGYTF	TGTGCCAGCAGCGTAGGAGACTACAACTATGGCTACACCTTC
TRBV28	TRBJ2-7	NA	NA	15	CASSLKGGSRYEQYF	TGTGCCAGCAGTTTAAAGGGGGGCTCCCGTTACGAGCAGTACTTC
TRBV5-1	TRBJ1-1	TRBD1	NA	14	CASSLGTGNTEAFF	TGCGCCAGCAGCCTCGGGACAGGGAACACTGAAGCTTTCTTT
TRBV29-1	TRBJ1-2	NA	NA	17	CSVVVGVGQETNYGYTF	TGCAGCGTTGTCGTTGGGGTCGGGCAGGAGACTAACTATGGCTACACCTTC
TRBV6-5	TRBJ2-1	NA	NA	13	CASSSDRYNEQFF	TGTGCCAGCAGTTCCGACAGATACAATGAGCAGTTCTTC
TRBV5-6	TRBJ1-4	NA	NA	12	CASSLSSEKLFF	TGTGCCAGCAGCTTGTCCAGTGAAAAACTGTTTTTT
TRBV2	TRBJ2-7	TRBD2	NA	14	CASTEGAGAHEQYF	TGTGCCAGCACCGAGGGAGCGGGAGCCCACGAGCAGTACTTC
TRBV7-9	TRBJ2-6	NA	NA	18	CASSFPDISRSGANVLTF	TGTGCCAGCAGCTTCCCAGACATATCCCGCTCTGGGGCCAACGTCCTGACTTTC
TRBV27	TRBJ2-1	TRBD2	NA	16	CASSTSGVTSRNEQFF	TGTGCCAGCAGTACTAGCGGGGTTACTTCCCGGAATGAGCAGTTCTTC
TRBV5-6	TRBJ2-1	NA	NA	11	CASSVTGEQFF	TGTGCCAGCAGCGTTACAGGGGAGCAGTTCTTC
TRBV5-1	TRBJ2-5	TRBD1	once	15	CASSSDRGRGETQYF	TGCGCCAGCAGCTCGGACAGGGGGCGCGGAGAGACCCAGTACTTC
TRBV18	TRBJ2-1	NA	NA	15	CASSPVIGLNNEQFF	TGTGCCAGCTCACCAGTGATAGGGTTAAACAATGAGCAGTTCTTC
TRBV27	TRBJ2-7	TRBD2	NA	17	CASSLAPGLAASYEQYF	TGTGCCAGCAGTTTAGCCCCGGGACTAGCGGCCTCCTACGAGCAGTACTTC
TRBV7-9	TRBJ2-7	TRBD1	once	15	CASSPTGASSYEQYF	TGTGCCAGCAGCCCGACAGGGGCGAGCTCCTACGAGCAGTACTTC
TRBV28	TRBJ2-5	NA	NA	16	CASSSIQTGDQETQYF	TGTGCCAGCAGTTCGATACAGACAGGAGACCAAGAGACCCAGTACTTC
TRBV5-8	TRBJ2-7	NA	NA	15	CASSIGTPTPYEQYF	TGTGCCAGCAGCATCGGGACACCAACGCCCTACGAGCAGTACTTC
TRBV29-1	TRBJ1-2	NA	NA	13	CSATGRPEDGYTF	TGCAGCGCTACGGGTCGCCCAGAAGATGGCTACACCTTC
TRBV14	TRBJ2-7	TRBD2	NA	15	CASSQTSGIIYEQYF	TGTGCCAGCAGCCAAACTAGCGGGATTATATACGAGCAGTACTTC
TRBV27	TRBJ2-6	NA	NA	15	CASSLGYSGANVLTF	TGTGCCAGCAGTTTAGGGTACTCTGGGGCCAACGTCCTGACTTTC
TRBV7-8	TRBJ2-5	TRBD2	once	13	CASSFASGRDQYF	TGTGCCAGCAGCTTTGCTAGCGGGAGGGACCAGTACTTC
TRBV11-2	TRBJ1-4	NA	NA	16	CASSLLPTTPDEKLFF	TGTGCCAGCAGCTTACTACCGACAACGCCAGATGAAAAACTGTTTTTT
TRBV4-1	TRBJ1-1	NA	NA	18	CASSPGGGRGRMNTEAFF	TGCGCCAGCAGCCCAGGCGGGGGGCGCGGGAGGATGAACACTGAAGCTTTCTTT
TRBV7-9	TRBJ2-7	TRBD2	NA	17	CASSPRTSGRISYEQYF	TGTGCCAGCAGCCCGAGGACTAGCGGGAGGATCTCCTACGAGCAGTACTTC
TRBV27	TRBJ2-7	TRBD1	NA	15	CASSLSGQGAGEQYF	TGTGCCAGCAGTTTGTCGGGACAGGGGGCGGGCGAGCAGTACTTC
TRBV11-2	TRBJ2-2	NA	NA	16	CASSLTPQRRTGELFF	TGTGCCAGCAGCTTAACTCCCCAGCGGCGCACCGGGGAGCTGTTTTTT
TRBV5-1	TRBJ2-1	TRBD2	NA	17	CASSSGTSGRALTEQFF	TGCGCCAGCAGTTCCGGGACTAGCGGGAGGGCCCTCACTGAGCAGTTCTTC